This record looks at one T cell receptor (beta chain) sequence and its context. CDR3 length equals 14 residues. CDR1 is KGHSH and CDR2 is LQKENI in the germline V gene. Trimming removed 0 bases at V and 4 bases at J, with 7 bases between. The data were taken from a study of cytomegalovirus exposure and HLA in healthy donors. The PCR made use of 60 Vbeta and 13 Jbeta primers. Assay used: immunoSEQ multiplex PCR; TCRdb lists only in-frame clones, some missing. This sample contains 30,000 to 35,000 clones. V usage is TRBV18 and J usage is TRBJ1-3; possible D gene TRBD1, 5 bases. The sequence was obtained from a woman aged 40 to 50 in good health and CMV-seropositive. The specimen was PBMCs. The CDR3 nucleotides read TGTGCCAGCTCACCACCGGGGCTCGGAAACACCATATATTTT. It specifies CASSPPGLGNTIYF.